These 30 T cell receptor beta chains were all obtained from the same sample, sequenced in a study of blood T cell repertoires in COVID-19. This table comes from immunoSEQ multiplex PCR, and its TCRdb copy is limited to in-frame clones, with some not included. Of approximately 250,000 clones in the sample, 80% to 90% were seen once. Source material: PBMCs or T cells enriched from blood (not recorded which). The source of these receptors is a man aged 25 to 40 with acute COVID-19.

This clone occurred once. The V gene is TRBV27, the J gene TRBJ2-3; weak D call: TRBD2 (6 bases). The CDR3 loop spans 15 amino acids. Between the trimmed V and J ends, which lost 5 bases and 5 bases, there was a span of 17 bases. Per the germline V gene, CDR1 is MNHEY and CDR2 is SMNVEV (reference sequence). CDR3 DNA sequence: TGTGCCAGCAGTCCCGTTTTTGGAGGGCAAGATACGCAGTATTTT. Protein: CASSPVFGGQDTQYF.

This clone has just a few counts. The sample has other DNA sequences that encode this CDR3 too. The chain employs TRBV12-3 or TRBV12-4 and TRBJ1-1; no clear D. This CDR3 has 12 residues. V gave up 3 bases and J gave up 1 base, with 3 bases separating them. CDR3 region: CASSFRNTEAFF. CDR3 DNA sequence: TGTGCCAGCAGTTTCAGGAACACTGAAGCTTTCTTT.

The gene calls are TRBV5-4 and TRBJ2-1; TRBD2 matches 10 bases. The V gene's germline CDR1 is SGHNT and CDR2 YYREEE (reference sequence). V shed 6 bases and J 4 bases; nucleotides not matched to a gene: 4. This CDR3 comprises 14 residues. As DNA, the CDR3 is TGTGCCAGCACCCGGACTAGCGGATACAATGAGCAGTTCTTC. The encoded protein is CASTRTSGYNEQFF.

The CDR3 sequence: CASSQGGLADNTGELFF. CDR3 coding DNA: TGTGCCAGCAGCCAAGGGGGACTAGCGGATAACACCGGGGAGCTGTTTTTT. The J gene is TRBJ2-2, the V gene TRBV14, with 11 bases fitting TRBD2. The CDR3 runs to 17 residues. The germline CDR1 and CDR2 sequences are SGHDN and FVKESK. With V trimmed by 1 base and J by 2 bases, 3 bases remained unmatched. The variable domain in full, completed from reference TRBV14 and TRBJ2-2, reads EAGVTQFPSHSVIEKGQTVTLRCDPISGHDNLYWYRRVMGKEIKFLLHFVKESKQDESGMPNNRFLAERTGGTYSTLKVQPAELEDSGVYFCASSQGGLADNTGELFFGEGSRLTVL.

The V and J genes are TRBV13 and TRBJ1-3; D is ambiguous. Germline CDR1 reads PRHDT; CDR2 reads FYEKMQ (reference sequence). The V gene lost 7 bases and the J gene lost 1 base, with 11 bases spanning the gap. The CDR3 has 14 residues. CDR3 nucleotide sequence: TGTGCCAGCACCCCTAGTGGGTCTGGAAACACCATATATTTT. Protein product: CASTPSGSGNTIYF. The variable domain in full, completed from reference TRBV13 and TRBJ1-3, reads AAGVIQSPRHLIKEKRETATLKCYPIPRHDTVYWYQQGPGQDPQFLISFYEKMQSDKGSIPDRFSAQQFSDYHSELNMSSLELGDSALYFCASTPSGSGNTIYFGEGSWLTVV.

The chain combines TRBV7-9 with TRBJ2-3; no reliable D call. Trimming removed 4 bases at V and 1 base at J, with 15 bases between. The CDR3 runs to 16 residues. Germline V gives CDR1 SEHNR, CDR2 FQNEAQ (reference sequence). The CDR3 protein is CASSSFLRKGTDTQYF. Here the CDR3 DNA reads TGTGCCAGCAGCTCTTTTCTGAGGAAGGGCACAGATACGCAGTATTTT.

The V gene is TRBV27, the J gene TRBJ1-5; no clear D. Germline CDR1 reads MNHEY; CDR2 reads SMNVEV (reference sequence). V lost 1 base to trimming and J lost 4 bases, with 8 bases between them. The CDR3 is 14 residues long. CDR3 loop: CASSLWGGNQPQHF. The CDR3 DNA reads TGTGCCAGCAGTTTATGGGGAGGAAATCAGCCCCAGCATTTT.

The genes are TRBV15 and TRBJ2-3, with D uncertain. Trimming took 5 bases from V and 2 from J, leaving 8 bases between them. The CDR3 extends over 13 amino acids. In germline, CDR1 is LNHNV, CDR2 YYDKDF (reference sequence). CDR3 in amino acids: CATSLGNTDTQYF. In DNA, the CDR3 is TGTGCCACCAGCCTTGGCAACACAGATACGCAGTATTTT.

The chain links TRBV6-2 or TRBV6-3 to TRBJ2-4; 9 bases are a match to TRBD1. From germline, CDR1 is MNHEY and CDR2 SVGEGT. The CDR3 is made up of 17 amino acids. With V trimmed by 5 bases and J by 2 bases, 10 bases remained unmatched. The CDR3 reads CASSPQQGARTKNIQYF. CDR3 bases: TGTGCCAGCAGTCCACAACAGGGGGCGAGGACCAAAAACATTCAGTACTTC.

This sequence joins TRBV5-1 and TRBJ2-1; TRBD2 matches at 16 bases. Germline CDR1 reads SGHRS; CDR2 reads YFSETQ. The V segment lost 4 bases and the J segment 4 bases; nucleotides outside the gene matches: 8. The CDR3 sequence is 18 residues long. This CDR3 is CASSLGLAGGPGYNEQFF. CDR3 sequence (DNA): TGCGCCAGCAGCCTGGGACTAGCGGGGGGGCCGGGATACAATGAGCAGTTCTTC.

The table lists this clone with a few counts. V and J are TRBV11-3 and TRBJ2-3; TRBD2 aligns across 8 bases. The CDR3 has 16 residues. J lost 2 bases, V lost 5 bases, and 9 bases had no gene match. Germline CDR1 reads SGHNT; CDR2 reads YENEEA. The CDR3 DNA reads as TGTGCCAGCAGCCTCCCTAGCGGGCACAACACAGATACGCAGTATTTT. Amino acid sequence: CASSLPSGHNTDTQYF.

The chain employs TRBV5-4 and TRBJ1-2; D is undetermined. Germline V gene sequence: CDR1 SGHNT, CDR2 YYREEE (reference sequence). The CDR3 runs 14 residues. Trimming stripped 2 bases from V and 1 base from J, with 9 bases between. Here the CDR3 DNA reads TGTGCCAGCAGCTTACCAGCGGATAACTATGGCTACACCTTC. This translates into CASSLPADNYGYTF.

The gene calls are TRBV9 and TRBJ2-1; D possibly corresponds to TRBD2 (5 bases). Germline-derived CDR1 and CDR2 are SGDLS and YYNGEE. CDR3 length: 12 amino acids. Trimming took off 3 bases at V and 10 bases at J, with 11 bases between the two ends. This CDR3 is CASSAEGYEQFF. The CDR3 DNA sequence: TGTGCCAGCAGCGCAGAGGGATACGAGCAGTTCTTC.

The chain has TRBV6-4 and TRBJ2-1; 10 nucleotides match TRBD2. V trimming: 3 bases; J trimming: 7 bases; junction bases outside the gene matches: 12. Germline values: CDR1 MRHNA, CDR2 SNTAGT. The CDR3 length is 17 residues. CDR3 sequence (DNA): TGTGCCAGCAGTGAGACGGGACTAGCGTCGAGAGGGAATGAGCAGTTCTTC. This codes for CASSETGLASRGNEQFF.

The chain uses TRBV7-9 and TRBJ1-6; 10 bases line up with TRBD1. Germline-derived CDR1 and CDR2 are SEHNR and FQNEAQ (reference sequence). Unmatched junction bases numbered 8, after V lost 2 bases and J lost 10 bases. The CDR3 has 16 residues. CDR3 nucleotide sequence: TGTGCCAGCAGCTTATCGACAGGGGGCAAGGGATCACCCCTCCACTTT. It yields the protein CASSLSTGGKGSPLHF.

The chain is built from TRBV25-1 and TRBJ2-5; TRBD1 is a possible D gene (6 bases). CDR1 is MGHDK and CDR2 is SYGVNS in the germline V gene. V lost 2 bases, J lost 2 bases, and 15 bases lay in between. This CDR3 spans 16 amino acids. The CDR3 loop reads CASSERNRELQETQYF. The DNA for the CDR3 is TGTGCCAGCAGTGAACGTAACAGGGAATTACAAGAGACCCAGTACTTC.

This clone showed up just once. The chain uses TRBV29-1 and TRBJ1-3; D gene ambiguous. Germline-derived CDR1 and CDR2 are SQVTM and ANQGSEA. The CDR3 is made up of 14 amino acids. Between the trimmed V and J ends, which lost 4 bases and 4 bases, there was a span of 14 bases. CDR3 region: CSVGRGGSGNTIYF. In nucleotides, the CDR3 is TGCAGCGTTGGCCGCGGCGGTTCGGGAAACACCATATATTTT.

The chain carries TRBV4-2 and TRBJ2-2; TRBD2 aligns across 7 bases. Germline-derived CDR1 and CDR2 are LGHNA and YNFKEQ. The length of the CDR3 is 17 residues. With V trimmed by 4 bases and J by 6 bases, 14 bases remained unmatched. This CDR3 reads CASSPRPLAEGAGELFF. CDR3 sequence (DNA): TGTGCCAGCAGCCCTAGACCCCTAGCGGAAGGAGCCGGGGAGCTGTTTTTT.

V usage is TRBV24-1 and J usage is TRBJ2-5; TRBD1 matches 7 bases. The CDR3 is 15 residues long. CDR1 and CDR2 (germline): KGHDR, SFDVKD. J was trimmed by 1 base and V by 3 bases; bases with no gene match: 4. The CDR3 nucleotides are TGTGCCACCAGTGATCCAGGACAGGCCCAAGAGACCCAGTACTTC. It yields the protein CATSDPGQAQETQYF.

The rearrangement uses TRBV6-5 and TRBJ1-3; D may be TRBD1 (5 bases). CDR1 is MNHEY and CDR2 is SVGAGI in the germline V gene. Trimming stripped 6 bases from V and 6 bases from J, with 9 bases between. The CDR3 sequence is 12 residues long. The chain's CDR3 is CASSQGSNTIYF. CDR3 sequence (DNA): TGTGCCAGCAGCCAGGGTTCAAACACCATATATTTT.

The chain links TRBV7-9 to TRBJ2-1; weak D call: TRBD2 (6 bases). Germline V gives CDR1 SEHNR, CDR2 FQNEAQ (reference sequence). V gave up 8 bases and J gave up 2 bases, with 16 bases separating them. CDR3 length: 15 residues. In DNA form, the CDR3 reads TGTGCCAGCGAGGCGGGAACTCTAACCTACAATGAGCAGTTCTTC. It codes for CASEAGTLTYNEQFF.

The chain has TRBV25-1 and TRBJ1-2; D is possibly TRBD1 (5 bases). The V gene's germline CDR1 is MGHDK and CDR2 SYGVNS. This CDR3 has 17 residues. Trimming cost V 9 bases and J 0 bases, with 23 bases left between them. The CDR3 loop is CARRYPQRDRANYGYTF. CDR3 nucleotide sequence: TGTGCCAGGAGATACCCCCAGAGAGACAGAGCTAACTATGGCTACACCTTC.

The chain is built from TRBV6-5 and TRBJ1-6; the match to TRBD1 covers 9 bases. V shed 5 bases, J shed 10 bases, and the junction held 6 bases outside the gene matches. This CDR3 spans 14 amino acids. The germline gives CDR1 MNHEY, CDR2 SVGAGI. The CDR3 reads CASSLDRGRSPLHF. The CDR3 DNA reads as TGTGCCAGCAGTCTCGACAGGGGGAGGTCACCCCTCCACTTT.

V is TRBV3-1 (or the pseudogene TRBV3-2) and J is TRBJ1-2, with D uncertain. Germline V gene sequence: CDR1 LGHDT, CDR2 YNNKEL (reference sequence). The CDR3 is 15 residues long. The V end lost 0 bases, the J end lost 4 bases, and 12 bases lay between the germline ends. Written as DNA, the CDR3 is TGTGCCAGCAGCCAAGATCAGACTTTGGTCTATGGCTACACCTTC. Protein product: CASSQDQTLVYGYTF.

This chain links TRBV27 with TRBJ2-1, with D unclear. V was cut by 3 bases and J by 0 bases, with 9 bases left in between. Looked up from germline, CDR1 is MNHEY and CDR2 is SMNVEV (reference sequence). This CDR3 region has 15 residues. The CDR3 protein is CASSFNYNSYNEQFF. In DNA form, the CDR3 reads TGTGCCAGCAGTTTCAACTATAACTCCTACAATGAGCAGTTCTTC.

The chain recombines TRBV2 with TRBJ2-5, with D possibly matching TRBD1 (6 bases). This CDR3 has 13 residues. V lost 5 bases to trimming and J lost 2 bases, with 9 bases between them. CDR1 is SNHLY, CDR2 FYNNEI, per germline. The CDR3 loop reads CASSYQGQETQYF. The CDR3 coding sequence is TGTGCCAGCAGTTACCAGGGGCAAGAGACCCAGTACTTC.

This chain uses TRBV20-1 with TRBJ2-5; tentatively, D is TRBD2 (6 bases). The CDR3 loop spans 14 amino acids. V was pared by 3 bases and J by 0 bases, with 11 bases between. The germline V gene encodes CDR1 DFQATT and CDR2 SNEGSKA (reference sequence). The CDR3 DNA sequence: TGCAGTGCTAGTCGCGGGGATTACCAAGAGACCCAGTACTTC. Amino acid sequence: CSASRGDYQETQYF.

This clone appeared a single time. V gene TRBV27 combines with J gene TRBJ1-4; TRBD1 might be the D (5 bases). V lost 6 bases and J lost 3, with 14 bases in between. Germline lookup yields CDR1 MNHEY and CDR2 SMNVEV (reference sequence). CDR3 length equals 15 residues. For the CDR3, the DNA is TGTGCCAGCAGGTTGCTGGGGGGACCTAATGAAAAACTGTTTTTT. This sequence encodes CASRLLGGPNEKLFF.

The V call is TRBV11-2, the J call TRBJ1-6, with a tentative D call TRBD1 (6 bases). Germline loops: CDR1 SGHAT, CDR2 FQNNGV. This CDR3 region has 19 residues. Deletions cut 4 bases from V and 10 bases from J, with 29 bases between. The CDR3 sequence is CASSSTSDTGYPNYSPLHF. The CDR3 DNA follows: TGTGCCAGCAGCTCCACCTCGGACACAGGGTACCCAAATTACTCACCCCTCCACTTT.

The chain couples TRBV10-1 to TRBJ2-7; D is perhaps TRBD1 (6 bases). Per the germline V gene, CDR1 is WNHNN and CDR2 is SYGVQD (reference sequence). Trimming took 4 bases from V and 6 from J, leaving 10 bases between them. This CDR3 is built from 12 residues. CDR3 DNA: TGCGCCAGCAGTGCACAGGGTGGCGAGCAGTACGTC. It yields the protein CASSAQGGEQYV.